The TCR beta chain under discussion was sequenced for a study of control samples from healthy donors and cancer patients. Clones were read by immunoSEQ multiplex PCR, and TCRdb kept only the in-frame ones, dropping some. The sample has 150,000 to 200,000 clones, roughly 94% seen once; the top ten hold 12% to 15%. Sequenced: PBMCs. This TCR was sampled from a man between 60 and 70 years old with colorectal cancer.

The CDR3 coding sequence is TGCAGCGTTGATAGGACAGGGAACTATGGCTACACCTTC. As protein: CSVDRTGNYGYTF. This chain links TRBV29-1 with TRBJ1-2, with 8 bases lining up with TRBD1. This CDR3 spans 13 amino acids. V shed 3 bases and J 2 bases; nucleotides not matched to a gene: 2. CDR1 and CDR2 (germline): SQVTM, ANQGSEA.